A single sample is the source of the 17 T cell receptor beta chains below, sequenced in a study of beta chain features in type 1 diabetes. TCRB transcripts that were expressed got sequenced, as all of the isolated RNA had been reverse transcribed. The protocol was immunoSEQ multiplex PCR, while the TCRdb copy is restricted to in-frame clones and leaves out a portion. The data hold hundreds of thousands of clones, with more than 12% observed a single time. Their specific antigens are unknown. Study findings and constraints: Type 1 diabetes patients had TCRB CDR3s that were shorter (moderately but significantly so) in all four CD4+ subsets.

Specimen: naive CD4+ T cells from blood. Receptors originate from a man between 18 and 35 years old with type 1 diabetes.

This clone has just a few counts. The CDR3 loop reads CASSAATGSYEQYF. The CDR3 bases are TGTGCCAGCAGCGCAGCTACCGGCTCCTACGAGCAGTACTTC. The rearrangement uses TRBV7-2 and TRBJ2-7, with D unclear. With 5 bases removed from V and 0 bases from J, the gap between germline ends came to 11 bases. The CDR3 sequence is 14 residues long. The V gene's germline CDR1 is SGHTA and CDR2 FQGNSA.

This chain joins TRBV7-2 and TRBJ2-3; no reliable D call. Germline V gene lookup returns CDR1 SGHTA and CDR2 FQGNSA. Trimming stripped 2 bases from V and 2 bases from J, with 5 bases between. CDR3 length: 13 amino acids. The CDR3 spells CASSLPNTDTQYF. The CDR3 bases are TGTGCCAGCAGCTTACCTAACACAGATACGCAGTATTTT. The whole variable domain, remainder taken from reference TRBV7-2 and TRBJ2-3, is GAGVSQSPSNKVTEKGKDVELRCDPISGHTALYWYRQSLGQGLEFLIYFQGNSAPDKSGLPSDRFSAERTGGSVSTLTIQRTQQEDSAVYLCASSLPNTDTQYFGPGTRLTVL.

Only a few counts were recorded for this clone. CDR3 nucleotide sequence: TGTGCCAGCAGCCAAGATGGGACTACCTACAATGAGCAGTTCTTC. Protein sequence: CASSQDGTTYNEQFF. V usage is TRBV4-2 and J usage is TRBJ2-1, with 7 bases identical to TRBD2. This CDR3 has 15 residues. The V segment lost 0 bases and the J segment 2 bases; nucleotides outside the gene matches: 1. The germline CDR1 and CDR2 sequences are LGHNA and YNFKEQ.

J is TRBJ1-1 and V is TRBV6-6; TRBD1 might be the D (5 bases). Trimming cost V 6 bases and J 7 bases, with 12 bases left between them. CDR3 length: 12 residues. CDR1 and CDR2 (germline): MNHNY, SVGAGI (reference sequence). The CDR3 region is CASSLGRDEAFF. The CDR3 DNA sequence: TGTGCCAGCAGCCTGGGACGGGATGAAGCTTTCTTT.

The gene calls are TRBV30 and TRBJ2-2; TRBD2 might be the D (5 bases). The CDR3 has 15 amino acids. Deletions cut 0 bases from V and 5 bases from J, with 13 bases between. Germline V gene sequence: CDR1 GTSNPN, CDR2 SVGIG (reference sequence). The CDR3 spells CAWSVVPPGTGELFF. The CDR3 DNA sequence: TGTGCCTGGAGTGTAGTTCCCCCGGGGACCGGGGAGCTGTTTTTT.

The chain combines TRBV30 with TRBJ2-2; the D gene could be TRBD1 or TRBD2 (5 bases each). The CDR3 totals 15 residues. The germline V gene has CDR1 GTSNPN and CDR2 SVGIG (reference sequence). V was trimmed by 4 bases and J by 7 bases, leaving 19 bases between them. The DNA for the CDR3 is TGTGCCTGGATCTCCGGGACCAGCGGAGTCGGGGAGCTGTTTTTT. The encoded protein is CAWISGTSGVGELFF.

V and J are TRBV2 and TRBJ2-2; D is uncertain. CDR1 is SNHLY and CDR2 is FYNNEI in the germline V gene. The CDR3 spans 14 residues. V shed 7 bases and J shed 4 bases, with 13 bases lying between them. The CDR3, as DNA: TGTGCCAGCATTGGGGTCGCAGGCACCGGGGAGCTGTTTTTT. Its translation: CASIGVAGTGELFF. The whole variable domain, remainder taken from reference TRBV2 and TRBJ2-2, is EPEVTQTPSHQVTQMGQEVILRCVPISNHLYFYWYRQILGQKVEFLVSFYNNEISEKSEIFDDQFSVERPDGSNFTLKIRSTKLEDSAMYFCASIGVAGTGELFFGEGSRLTVL.

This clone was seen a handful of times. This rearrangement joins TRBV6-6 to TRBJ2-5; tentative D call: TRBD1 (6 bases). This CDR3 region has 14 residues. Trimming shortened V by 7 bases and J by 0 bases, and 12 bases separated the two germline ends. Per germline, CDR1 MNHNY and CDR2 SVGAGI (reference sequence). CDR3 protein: CASILQGDQETQYF. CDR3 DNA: TGTGCCAGCATCTTACAGGGAGACCAAGAGACCCAGTACTTC.

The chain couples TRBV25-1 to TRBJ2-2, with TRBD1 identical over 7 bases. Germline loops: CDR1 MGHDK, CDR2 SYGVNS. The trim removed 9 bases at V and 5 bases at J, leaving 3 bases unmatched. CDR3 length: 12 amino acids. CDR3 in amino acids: CASKTGTGELFF. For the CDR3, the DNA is TGTGCCAGTAAGACAGGGACCGGGGAGCTGTTTTTT.

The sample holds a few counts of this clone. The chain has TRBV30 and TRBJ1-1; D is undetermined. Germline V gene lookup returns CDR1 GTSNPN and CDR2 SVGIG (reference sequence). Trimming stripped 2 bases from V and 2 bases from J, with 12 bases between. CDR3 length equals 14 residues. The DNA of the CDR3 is TGTGCCTGGAGTCCCCCCGGGAGTAACACTGAAGCTTTCTTT. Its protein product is CAWSPPGSNTEAFF.

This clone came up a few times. DNA for the CDR3: TGTGCCAGCAGTAGCTCCGGGAGTGGGACCGGGGAGCTGTTTTTT. Translation: CASSSSGSGTGELFF. The chain uses TRBV6-5 and TRBJ2-2, with D perhaps TRBD2 (6 bases). The V gene lost 5 bases and the J gene lost 5 bases, with 15 bases spanning the gap. This CDR3 spans 15 amino acids. CDR1 is MNHEY and CDR2 is SVGAGI in the germline V gene.

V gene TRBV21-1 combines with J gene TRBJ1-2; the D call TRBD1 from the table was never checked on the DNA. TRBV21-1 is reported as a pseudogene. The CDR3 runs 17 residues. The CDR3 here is CASSKVQGGCYFNGYTF. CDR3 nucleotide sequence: TGTGCCAGCAGCAAAGTACAGGGTGGCTGCTACTTTAATGGCTACACCTTC.

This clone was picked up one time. The chain's CDR3 is CASSHGQGPAYEQYF. CDR3 bases: TGTGCCAGCAGTCATGGACAGGGGCCAGCCTACGAGCAGTACTTC. The gene calls are TRBV6-5 and TRBJ2-7, with 9 positions matching TRBD1. The CDR3 is made up of 15 amino acids. Germline values: CDR1 MNHEY, CDR2 SVGAGI. J gave up 2 bases and V 5 bases, and 7 bases lay outside the gene matches.

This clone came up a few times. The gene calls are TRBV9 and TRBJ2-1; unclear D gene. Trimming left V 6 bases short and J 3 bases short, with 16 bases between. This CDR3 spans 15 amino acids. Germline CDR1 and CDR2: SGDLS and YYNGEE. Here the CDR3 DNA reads TGTGCCAGCAACGAACGAGACGTGGGCTACAATGAGCAGTTCTTC. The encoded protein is CASNERDVGYNEQFF.

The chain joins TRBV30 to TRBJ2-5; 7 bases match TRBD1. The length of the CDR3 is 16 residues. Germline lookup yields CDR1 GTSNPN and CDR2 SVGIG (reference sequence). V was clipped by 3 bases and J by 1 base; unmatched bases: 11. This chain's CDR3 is CAWRPGSRGSQETQYF. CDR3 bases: TGTGCCTGGAGACCGGGAAGCAGGGGGTCCCAAGAGACCCAGTACTTC.

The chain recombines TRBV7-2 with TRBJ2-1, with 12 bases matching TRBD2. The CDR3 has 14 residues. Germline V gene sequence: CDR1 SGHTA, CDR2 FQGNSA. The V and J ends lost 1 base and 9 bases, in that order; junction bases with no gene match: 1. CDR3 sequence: CASSLGTSGIEQFF. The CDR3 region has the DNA TGTGCCAGCAGCTTAGGGACTAGCGGGATTGAGCAGTTCTTC.

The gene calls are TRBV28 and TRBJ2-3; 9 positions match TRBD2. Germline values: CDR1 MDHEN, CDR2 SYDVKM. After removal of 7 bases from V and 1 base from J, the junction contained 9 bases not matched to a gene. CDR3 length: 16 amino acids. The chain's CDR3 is CASKETSGFRTDTQYF. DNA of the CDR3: TGTGCCAGCAAGGAGACTAGCGGTTTTCGCACAGATACGCAGTATTTT.